This T cell receptor beta chain appears in the sequencing data of a study of CD8 T cells in ankylosing spondylitis. Study results and limitations: Disease-linked clones reportedly showed significant enrichment in matched ankylosing spondylitis synovial fluid. Clones linked with disease were CD8+ and fairly uncommon in the peripheral blood. Earlier literature documents some of the motif variants in reactive arthritis synovial fluid and blood. Ankylosing spondylitis blood appeared to be characterized by a TCR beta motif of eight highly homologous variants.

With molecular barcodes, quantitative 5'-RACE was used to make the TCR beta libraries. From the 5' RACE reads, TCRdb called clonotypes with MiXCR, one entry per CDR3 protein. This table holds around 770,000 distinct CDR3 sequences, about 11% found once. This clonotype was counted ten times or more. Its antigen is still unknown. The CDR3 runs 13 residues. V lost 7 bases to trimming and J lost 1 base, with 10 bases between them. Germline assignment: CDR1 ENHRY and CDR2 SYGVKD. The chain is built from TRBV10-3 and TRBJ2-5; the D is unclear. Sequenced material: blood, either unsorted or a sorted T cell fraction (not recorded which). The clonotype comes from a male donor with ankylosing spondylitis. For the CDR3, the DNA is TGTGCCATCACCAGAGCTTCCCAAGAGACCCAGTACTTC. Protein product: CAITRASQETQYF.